The following is a TCR beta chain sequence with its context. Two consecutive negative NP/OP PCR tests, clearance, or resolved symptoms defined Cohort 3 recovery. Clones were sequenced by immunoSEQ multiplex PCR, and TCRdb holds only the in-frame ones, with some missing. The sample holds approximately 480,000 clones, about 90% seen once. This record comes from a study of blood T cell repertoires in COVID-19. As for the study in general: Sources were T cells, B-cell-depleted T cells, or PBMCs; the material itself was cDNA or gDNA.

The V gene lost 4 bases and the J gene lost 2 bases, with 15 bases spanning the gap. Germline-derived CDR1 and CDR2 are LGHDT and YNNKEL (reference sequence). CDR3 length: 15 residues. The source is a woman aged 18-29 years who had recovered from COVID-19. The sample consisted of PBMCs or T cells enriched from blood (not recorded which). V and J are TRBV3-1 (or the pseudogene TRBV3-2) and TRBJ2-7, with D perhaps TRBD2 (6 bases). CDR3 DNA: TGTGCCAGCAGCCGATTACCTGGCGGGGCCTACGAGCAGTACTTC. This codes for CASSRLPGGAYEQYF.